This T cell receptor (beta chain) was sequenced during a study of blood T cell repertoires in COVID-19 (TCRdb year 2020). As for the study more broadly: Samples from collaborators originated in the United States, Italy and Spain and spanned both the acute and convalescent phases of COVID-19. Where available, HLA class I and class II types were obtained from metadata supplied by the sample provider rather than from assay-based typing. The repertoires were released in a freely available public database intended as a resource for research on the immune response to SARS-CoV-2. Nearly every sample came with metadata listing a de-identified subject ID, COVID-19 status, age in years and sex. Samples came from the ongoing ImmuneRACE study (first 160 participants) plus 1,254 subjects from 6 global collaborators. The material from the prospective study consisted of cDNA or gDNA derived from T cells, B-cell-depleted T cells, or PBMCs. The dataset comprised deeply sampled blood TCRbeta repertoires from subjects exposed to, actively infected with, or recovered from COVID-19.

In its sample, this clone was seen once. Its binding antigen is unknown. The input lacks base qualities; no much larger clone sits a single base away. Trimming at the junction amounts to 5 bases on V and 4 bases on J, and the germline ends lie 8 bases apart. Spanning cysteine to phenylalanine, the CDR3 consists of 11 amino acids. Just the 33-base CDR3 DNA is kept, in frame starting at base 1. Sequences SQVTM (CDR1) and ANQGSEA (CDR2) are obtained from the germline V gene. The immunoSEQ Assay, a bias-controlled multiplex PCR, was used to amplify TCRbeta CDR3 regions from genomic DNA. On the study's bioinformatics: The number of nucleated cells in each sample was estimated from the amplification of reference gene primers within the assay. To quantify the absolute abundance of each unique TCRbeta CDR3 rearrangement, sequence reads were collapsed and filtered. For each sample, productive Simpson clonality was calculated as the square root of Simpson's diversity index over productive rearrangements. Held by TCRdb, this immuneACCESS table contains in-frame sequences only and omits some clones. Under half of the omission traces to an unresolved V gene where checked; the cause of the rest is unknown. That table gives V, J and clone size, and the DNA gave D and trimming. The sample table contains over 200,000 clones; only one count was recorded for about 85% of them. The leading ten clones occupy less than 15% of the sample.

Samples from volunteer blood donors who had recovered from COVID-19 were contributed by a second Seattle source. The collaborating institutions used their own protocols to collect whole blood in K2EDTA tubes. Collaborator samples were shipped for TCRbeta analysis as frozen whole blood, isolated PBMCs, or DNA extracted from either sample type. Results and caveats for the whole study, not just this receptor: Clinical and demographic metadata were provided uncurated, with the amount varying by source and participant.

The rearranged chain carries TRBV29-1 and TRBJ1-2; confidence is insufficient to name the D gene. The origin of this receptor is a woman younger than 30 who had recovered from COVID-19. The specimen was peripheral blood. The CDR3 in this case is CSVRDTYGYTF. DNA sequence: TGCAGCGTTCGTGACACCTATGGCTACACCTTC.